A single T cell receptor beta chain is shown here with its context. This clone's antigen is unknown. There are no base qualities to consult, and no much larger clone falls within one base. The method was the immunoSEQ multiplex PCR assay. For the multiplex PCR, a mixture combining 60 forward primers for TCR Vbeta segments and 13 reverse primers for TCR Jbeta segments was used. Amplification of the CDR3 region of rearranged TCR beta genes was performed with a multiplex PCR assay on genomic DNA. The Illumina HiSeq System was used to sequence the amplified TCR beta libraries as 87-base-pair reads. On the study's bioinformatics: A later analysis tallied some 79 million unique TCR beta chains across the 666 repertoires, and around 12 million of those chains were shared by two or more donors. A nearest-neighbor algorithm error-corrected the raw reads and collapsed the reads into unique sequences, merging closely related sequences to remove PCR and sequencing errors. CDR3 sequences were aligned to IMGT reference sequences to assign V, D and J gene segments. For a sequence to be retained, a match of at least six nucleotides to both a V gene segment and a J gene segment was required. A rearrangement counted as productive if the CDR3 had no stop codons and remained in frame with V and J, and every other rearrangement counted as non-productive. Following IMGT convention, CDR3 was defined as the stretch from the second conserved V-encoded cysteine up to the conserved J-encoded phenylalanine. The earlier analysis of some 540 of the donors excluded any sequence lacking an unambiguous match to a single V gene segment. An earlier analysis of over 450 of the donors classified V segments as functional when productive rearrangements were above 56.7% and as segregating when the standard deviation between donors was above 5%. To diagnose cytomegalovirus status from the catalog of TCR beta chain sequences, a statistical classification framework was built. In a later analysis, TCR nucleotide sequences were compared against IMGT/GENE-DB human TR gene sequences so that V and J genes could be assigned. The TCRdist pipeline was used in a later analysis to assign CDR3 sequences and most-parsimonious VDJ recombination scenarios. A later analysis defined each TCR beta chain by its CDR3 amino acid sequence plus V-gene family, and excluded reads lacking a unique V-gene family. In a later analysis, nearly 600 highly shared, low-generation-probability nucleotide sequences were removed to address suspected cross-contamination and a sequencing artifact. For each public chain, a later analysis derived a clonal expansion index from normalized ranks of inferred template counts within each repertoire. In a later analysis, generation probabilities were computed with a VDJ recombination model fitted to out-of-frame rearrangements, and the resulting probabilities were checked against IGoR. In a later analysis, hypergeometric tests were used to score TCR-TCR, TCR-HLA and TCR-CMV co-occurrence, with a repertoire-size bias correction applied to TCR pairs. To estimate false discovery rates, a later analysis permuted the HLA or CMV assignments 20 times. In a later analysis, co-occurring TCRs were grouped using DBSCAN, and TCRdist sequence similarity was added for clustering within HLA-allele-positive subsets. Co-occurrence clustering excluded repertoires with fewer than 30,000 or more than 120,000 public chains, plus five with anomalous nucleotide sharing. TCRdb's version of the immuneACCESS table is confined to in-frame rearrangements and falls short of the full clone set. An unresolved V gene accounts for under half of the shortfall where checked; the remainder is of unknown origin. V and J calls and clone size follow that table, whereas D and trimming were derived from the DNA. This sample has 90,000 to 120,000 clones in its table, and 50% to 65% of those were observed once. Clones ranked in the top ten supply less than 4.5% of the sample.

The record originates from a study of cytomegalovirus exposure and HLA in healthy donors (dated by TCRdb to the late 2010s). For context, the study as a whole: An earlier analysis of some 600 of the donors reported about 300 Gb of sequence data and 95 million to 130 million unique TCR beta sequences obtained from about 179 million T cells. An early release covering approximately 600 HLA-typed donors comprised 300 to 350 gigabases of sequencing data and tens of millions of unique TCR sequences. Of the 300 to 400 genotyped donors, roughly 80% fell in the genetic ancestry cluster associated with self-reported Caucasian donors. The study aimed to test whether signatures of past pathogen exposure could be identified by cataloging public T cell receptors. The study used immunosequencing to profile the T cell repertoires of around 600 subjects and linked those repertoires to cytomegalovirus serostatus. Along with the approximately 620-subject first cohort, a separate validation cohort of about 110 different subjects was used. To predict cytomegalovirus infection status, the study combined high-throughput TCR immunosequencing, statistical association of individual TCRs with disease status, and machine learning. A later analysis re-examined previously published TCR beta repertoires from several hundred donors and added high-resolution HLA genotyping to investigate patterns of TCR occurrence. Rather than drawing on any new phenotypic data, the later analysis identified candidate immune exposures from TCR beta sequences and the way those sequences occurred across donors. To decide whether each TCR beta V gene segment behaved as functional or pseudogenic, an earlier analysis of approximately 620 of the donors relied on high-throughput TCR beta sequencing. Alongside the repertoire data, information on donor age, sex, ethnicity and CMV serostatus was compiled. In a later genetic analysis, genome-wide SNP genotypes for about 55% of the roughly 700 donors were used, and that subset was treated as a discovery cohort. Every repertoire in the discovery cohort had been generated on one and the same sequencing platform. Both class I and class II loci were covered by HLA typing, at four-digit resolution. Typing coverage differed by locus: A, B, C, DRB1 and DQB1 were typed in about 620-630 donors, DQA1 in about 560, DPA1 in approximately 610, and DPB1 in just under 490. Roughly 5 DR-DQ haplotypes were handled as single units for association and clustering because linkage in the cohort was strong. Across some 400 genotyped donors of the cohort, an average of about 220,000 unique TCR beta nucleotide sequences per donor were sequenced, and approximately 17% of those sequences were non-productive.

The cohort was made up of around 720 healthy bone marrow donors. All cohort members were sampled while nominally healthy, although unrecorded immune exposures were likely present. The donor was CMV seropositive and belonged to the group of about 290 seropositive cohort members. Every donor gave a peripheral blood sample, and the peripheral blood mononuclear cells from that sample were used for TCR beta sequencing. Genomic DNA extraction from the blood cell samples was performed with the Qiagen DNeasy Blood Extraction Kit. Broad study findings and their caveats: In both the original and validation cohorts, the classifier was reported to diagnose cytomegalovirus status with high specificity and sensitivity. Correlated functional status among segregating V segments might be attributable to linkage disequilibrium, but an unknown experimental factor could not be ruled out. Because some donors lacked HLA typing at each locus, the association tests relied only on the typed subset. A later analysis found that HLA-associated TCR beta chains were more clonally expanded and had lower generation probabilities than equally common non-associated chains. Immune exposure information for the cohort was limited to CMV serostatus. Some IMGT-functional V segments, including TRBV6-2 and TRBV6-3, could not be distinguished by the 87-base-pair reads and were therefore excluded. According to a later analysis, TCR association rates differed among HLA loci, with DRB1 alleles showing the most associated TCRs and HLA-C alleles showing the fewest. An earlier analysis of around 600 of the donors showed that most TCR beta V segments appeared in productive rearrangements either about 87% or about 30% of the time, which broadly matched IMGT annotations. A further reported finding was that TCR beta sequences accurately predicted the HLA-A and HLA-B alleles for most subjects in the first cohort. According to the authors, the approach could potentially be generalized to other disease states and immunological phenotypes. Most TCR sequences were observed very rarely across donors, whereas some public TCRs were present in many individuals. Sequencing depth was assumed to be roughly uniform across donors in the presence/absence analyses, though that assumption may not hold. Strong co-occurrence of HLA alleles, especially DR and DQ, made assigning TCR associations to individual alleles difficult. A cluster of highly shared sequence variants was judged likely to represent a technical artifact of the sequencing pipeline. Compared with the approximately 670-donor mean, donors in an Asian-associated ancestry cluster had fewer N-insertions in productive TCRs, according to a later genetic analysis. V-gene and J-gene trimming of TCR beta chains was associated with a missense DCLRE1C variant in a later genetic analysis, and the association was replicated in an independent cohort. At a false discovery rate of 0.05, a later analysis linked fewer than 20,000 TCR beta sequences to specific HLA alleles. In vitro tests confirmed that three of the cytomegalovirus-associated TCR beta chains recognize cytomegalovirus antigens. A later analysis reported that several top co-occurrence clusters appeared linked to parvovirus B19, influenza, CMV and Epstein-Barr virus. According to a later analysis, most CMV-associated TCR beta chains appeared to be HLA-restricted, and the HLA associations seemed to be driven largely by CMV exposure. The earlier analysis of about 600 of the donors excluded roughly 17 rarely observed V segments, including chromosome 9 orphons, because counts were too low. The cohort was sequenced for TCR beta chains only, and without alpha or paired-chain data the features that could be detected were limited. The study listed 164 TCR beta chains as associated with cytomegalovirus.

CDR1 and CDR2, looked up from the germline V gene, are SGHRS and YFSETQ. V is cut back by 2 bases and J by 7 bases, with 6 bases in the junction unmatched. Measured from the cysteine to the phenylalanine, the CDR3 is 15 residues long. The sequence is cut down to CDR3 DNA, 45 bases in frame from base 1. Sequences were obtained from PBMCs. The chain uses TRBV5-1 and TRBJ1-4; TRBD1 agrees with 9 junctional bases. The TCR sequence derives from a man aged 25 to 40 in good health and CMV-seropositive. The DNA sequence is given as TGCGCCAGCAGCTTACGAGGACAGGGGTTTGAAAAACTGTTTTTT. This is translated as CASSLRGQGFEKLFF.